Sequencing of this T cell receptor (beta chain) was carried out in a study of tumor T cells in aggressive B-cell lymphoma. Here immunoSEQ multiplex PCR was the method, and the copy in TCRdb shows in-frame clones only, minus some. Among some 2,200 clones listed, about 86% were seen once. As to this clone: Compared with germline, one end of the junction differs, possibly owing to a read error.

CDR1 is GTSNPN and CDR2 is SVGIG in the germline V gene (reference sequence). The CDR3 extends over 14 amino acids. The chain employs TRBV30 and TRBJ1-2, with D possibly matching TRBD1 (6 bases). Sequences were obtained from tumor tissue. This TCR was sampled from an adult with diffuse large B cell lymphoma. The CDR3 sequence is CAWKGGPTGYGYTF. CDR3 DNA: TGTGCCTGGAAGGGGGGGCCAACAGGCTATGGCTACACTTTC.